Detailed here is one TCR beta chain. Antigen unknown. This specimen comes from a study of T-cell memory formation after mild COVID-19. From 5'RACE with constant-segment primers came TCR alpha and TCR beta cDNA libraries that carried sample barcodes and UMIs. From the 5' RACE reads, TCRdb called clonotypes with MiXCR, one entry per CDR3 protein. In the table there are about 340,000 distinct CDR3 sequences, around 21% of which are singletons. The study's findings and limits: Pre-infection memory already had some responding clones, implying cross-reactive memory joined.

What was sequenced was PBMCs or a T cell subset sorted from them (not recorded which). The TCR sequence derives from an adult woman who had mild COVID-19 (a few samples of this study predate the infection). Cell type and time point are not known.

The CDR3 nucleotides read TGCAGTGCTAGGAGCCAAACCCCGGGGAGAGAGCAGTACTTC. Translating it yields CSARSQTPGREQYF. The chain links TRBV20-1 to TRBJ2-7, with a possible D match to TRBD2 (5 bases). The CDR3 loop spans 14 amino acids. The V end lost 3 bases, the J end lost 7 bases, and 19 bases lay between the germline ends. Per germline, CDR1 DFQATT and CDR2 SNEGSKA (reference sequence).